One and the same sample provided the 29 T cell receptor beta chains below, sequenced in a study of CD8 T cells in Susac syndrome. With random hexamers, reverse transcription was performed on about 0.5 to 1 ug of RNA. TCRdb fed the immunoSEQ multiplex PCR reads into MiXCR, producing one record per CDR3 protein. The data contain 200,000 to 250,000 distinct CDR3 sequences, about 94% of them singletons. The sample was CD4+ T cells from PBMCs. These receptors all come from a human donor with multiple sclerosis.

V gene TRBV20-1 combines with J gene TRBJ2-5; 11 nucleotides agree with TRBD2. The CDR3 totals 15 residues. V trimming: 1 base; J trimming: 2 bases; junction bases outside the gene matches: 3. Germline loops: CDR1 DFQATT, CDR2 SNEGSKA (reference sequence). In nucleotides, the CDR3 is TGCAGTGCTAGAGTAGCGGGAGGGCTACAAGAGACCCAGTACTTC. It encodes CSARVAGGLQETQYF.

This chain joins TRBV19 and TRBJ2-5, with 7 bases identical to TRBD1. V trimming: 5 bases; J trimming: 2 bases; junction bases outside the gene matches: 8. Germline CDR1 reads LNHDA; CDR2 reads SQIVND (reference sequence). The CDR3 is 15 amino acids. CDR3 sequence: CASSPPGTAQETQYF. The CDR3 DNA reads TGTGCCAGTAGTCCTCCGGGGACAGCTCAAGAGACCCAGTACTTC.

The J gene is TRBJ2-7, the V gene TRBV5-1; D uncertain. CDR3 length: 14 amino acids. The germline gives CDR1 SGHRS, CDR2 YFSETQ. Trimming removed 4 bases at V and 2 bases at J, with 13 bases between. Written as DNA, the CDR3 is TGCGCCAGCAGCACCGACCACCCCCCCTACGAGCAGTACGTC. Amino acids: CASSTDHPPYEQYV.

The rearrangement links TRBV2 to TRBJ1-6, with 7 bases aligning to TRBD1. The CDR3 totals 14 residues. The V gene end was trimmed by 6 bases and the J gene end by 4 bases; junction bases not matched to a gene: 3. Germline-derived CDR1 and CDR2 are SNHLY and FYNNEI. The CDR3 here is CASSGTEYNSPLHF. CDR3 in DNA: TGTGCCAGCAGCGGGACAGAGTATAATTCACCCCTCCACTTT.

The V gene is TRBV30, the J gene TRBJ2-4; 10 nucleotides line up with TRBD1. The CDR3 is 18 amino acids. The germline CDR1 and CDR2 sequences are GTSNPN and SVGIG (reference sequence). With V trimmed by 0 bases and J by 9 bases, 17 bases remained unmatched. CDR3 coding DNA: TGTGCCTGGAGTGTAACAGGCCCTGGGACAGGGGTAAGGGGCATTCAGTACTTC. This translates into CAWSVTGPGTGVRGIQYF.

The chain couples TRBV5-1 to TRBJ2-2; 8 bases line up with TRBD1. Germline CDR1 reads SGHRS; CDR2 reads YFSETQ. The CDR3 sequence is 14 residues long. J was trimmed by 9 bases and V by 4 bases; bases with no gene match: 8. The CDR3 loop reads CASSQGASTRELFF. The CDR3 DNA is TGCGCCAGCAGCCAGGGGGCCTCTACCAGGGAGCTGTTTTTT.

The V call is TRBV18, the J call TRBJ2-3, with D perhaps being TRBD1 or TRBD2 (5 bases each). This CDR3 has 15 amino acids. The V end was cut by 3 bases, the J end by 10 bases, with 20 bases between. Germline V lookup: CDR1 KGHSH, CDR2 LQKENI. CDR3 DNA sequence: TGTGCCAGCTCACCCCTGACAGACGGGAAGGGAGCGCAGTATTTT. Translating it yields CASSPLTDGKGAQYF.

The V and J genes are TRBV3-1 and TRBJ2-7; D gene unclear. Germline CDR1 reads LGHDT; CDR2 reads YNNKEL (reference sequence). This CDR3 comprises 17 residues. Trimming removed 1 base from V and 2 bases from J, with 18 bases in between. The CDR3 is CASSQVTFLDGPYEQYF. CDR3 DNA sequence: TGTGCCAGCAGCCAAGTAACTTTCCTGGACGGGCCCTACGAGCAGTACTTC.

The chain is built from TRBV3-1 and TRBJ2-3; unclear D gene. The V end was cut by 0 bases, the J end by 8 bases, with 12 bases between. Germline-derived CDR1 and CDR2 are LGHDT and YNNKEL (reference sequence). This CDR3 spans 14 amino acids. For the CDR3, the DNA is TGTGCCAGCAGCCAAGAAATAGCAACGGGTACGCAGTATTTT. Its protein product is CASSQEIATGTQYF.

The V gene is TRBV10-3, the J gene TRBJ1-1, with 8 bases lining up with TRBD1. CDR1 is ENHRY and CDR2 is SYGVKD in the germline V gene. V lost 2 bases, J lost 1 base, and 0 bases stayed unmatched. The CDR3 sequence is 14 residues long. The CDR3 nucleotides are TGTGCCATCAGTGAGGGACAGGGGAACACTGAAGCTTTCTTT. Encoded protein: CAISEGQGNTEAFF.

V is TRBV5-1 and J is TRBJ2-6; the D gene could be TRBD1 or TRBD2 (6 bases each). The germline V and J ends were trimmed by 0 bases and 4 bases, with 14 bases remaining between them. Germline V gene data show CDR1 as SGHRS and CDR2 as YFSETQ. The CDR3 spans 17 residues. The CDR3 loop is CASSLVGGPAGANVLTF. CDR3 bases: TGCGCCAGCAGCTTGGTTGGGGGGCCTGCCGGGGCCAACGTCCTGACTTTC.

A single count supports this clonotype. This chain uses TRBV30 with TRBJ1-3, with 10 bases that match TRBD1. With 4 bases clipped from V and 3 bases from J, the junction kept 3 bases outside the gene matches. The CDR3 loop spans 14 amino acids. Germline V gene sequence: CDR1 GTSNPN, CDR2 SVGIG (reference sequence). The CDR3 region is CAWTRDRGGNTIYF. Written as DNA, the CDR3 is TGTGCCTGGACCCGGGACAGGGGTGGAAACACCATATATTTT.

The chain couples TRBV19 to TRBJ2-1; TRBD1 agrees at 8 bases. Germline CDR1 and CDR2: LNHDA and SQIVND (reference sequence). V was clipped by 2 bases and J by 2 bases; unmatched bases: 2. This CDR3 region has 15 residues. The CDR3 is CASSINRGAYNEQFF. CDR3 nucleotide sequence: TGTGCCAGTAGTATAAACAGGGGGGCCTACAATGAGCAGTTCTTC. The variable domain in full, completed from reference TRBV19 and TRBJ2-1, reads DGGITQSPKYLFRKEGQNVTLSCEQNLNHDAMYWYRQDPGQGLRLIYYSQIVNDFQKGDIAEGYSVSREKKESFPLTVTSAQKNPTAFYLCASSINRGAYNEQFFGPGTRLTVL.

This chain's CDR3 is CASSLVGGADSPLHF. The CDR3 DNA reads as TGTGCCAGCAGCTTGGTAGGTGGGGCGGACTCACCCCTCCACTTT. This chain connects TRBV5-8 to TRBJ1-6, with a possible D match to TRBD1 (5 bases). This CDR3 contains 15 residues. V was trimmed by 0 bases and J by 10 bases, leaving 14 bases between them. Germline lookup yields CDR1 SGHTS and CDR2 YDEGEE.

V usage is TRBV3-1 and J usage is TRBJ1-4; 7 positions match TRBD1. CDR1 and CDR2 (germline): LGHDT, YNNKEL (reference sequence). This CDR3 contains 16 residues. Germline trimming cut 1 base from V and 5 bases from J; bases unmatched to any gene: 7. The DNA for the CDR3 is TGTGCCAGCAGCCAAGGCTTGGACAGGAGAAATGAAAAACTGTTTTTT. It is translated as CASSQGLDRRNEKLFF.

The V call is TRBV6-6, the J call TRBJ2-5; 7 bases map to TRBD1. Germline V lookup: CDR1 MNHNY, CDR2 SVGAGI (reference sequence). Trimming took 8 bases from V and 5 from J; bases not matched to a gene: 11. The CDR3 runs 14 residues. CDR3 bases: TGTGCCAGCGGGGTCAAGGGGGCCTGGGAGACCCAGTACTTC. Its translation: CASGVKGAWETQYF.

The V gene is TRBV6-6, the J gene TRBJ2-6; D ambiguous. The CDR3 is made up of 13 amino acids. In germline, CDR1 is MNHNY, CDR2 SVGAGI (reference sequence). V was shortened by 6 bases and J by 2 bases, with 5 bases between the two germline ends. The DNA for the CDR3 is TGTGCCAGCAGGGTACCTGGGGCCAACGTCCTGACTTTC. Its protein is CASRVPGANVLTF.

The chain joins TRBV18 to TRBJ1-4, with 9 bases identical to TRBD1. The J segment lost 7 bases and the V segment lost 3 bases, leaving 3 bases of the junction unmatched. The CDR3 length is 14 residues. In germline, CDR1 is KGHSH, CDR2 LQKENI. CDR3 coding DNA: TGTGCCAGCTCACCGGGACAGGGCTTTGAAAAACTGTTTTTT. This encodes CASSPGQGFEKLFF.

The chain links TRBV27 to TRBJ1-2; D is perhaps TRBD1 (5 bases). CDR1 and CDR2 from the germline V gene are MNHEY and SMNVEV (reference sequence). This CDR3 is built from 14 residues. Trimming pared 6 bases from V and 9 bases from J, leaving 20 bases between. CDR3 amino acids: CASRPRAEGLSYTF. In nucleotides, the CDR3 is TGTGCCAGCAGACCCCGCGCGGAGGGGCTCAGCTACACCTTC.

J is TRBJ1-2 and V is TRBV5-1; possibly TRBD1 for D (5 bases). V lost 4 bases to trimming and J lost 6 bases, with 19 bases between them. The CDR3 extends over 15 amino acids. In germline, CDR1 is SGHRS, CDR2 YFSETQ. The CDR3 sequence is CASSPEGLTGDGYTF. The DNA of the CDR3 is TGCGCCAGCAGCCCGGAGGGGCTTACGGGGGATGGCTACACCTTC.

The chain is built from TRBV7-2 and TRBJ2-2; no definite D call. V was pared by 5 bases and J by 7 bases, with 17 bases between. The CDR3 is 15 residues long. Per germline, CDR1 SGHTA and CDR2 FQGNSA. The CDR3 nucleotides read TGTGCCAGCAGCCGAACGCCGATTCCTGGCGGGGAGCTGTTTTTT. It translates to CASSRTPIPGGELFF.

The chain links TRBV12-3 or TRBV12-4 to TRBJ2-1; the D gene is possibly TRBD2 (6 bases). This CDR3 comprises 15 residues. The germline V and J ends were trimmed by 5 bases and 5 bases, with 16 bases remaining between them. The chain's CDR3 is CASSPGRRGHNEQFF. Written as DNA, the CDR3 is TGTGCCAGCAGTCCCGGACGGAGGGGCCACAATGAGCAGTTCTTC.

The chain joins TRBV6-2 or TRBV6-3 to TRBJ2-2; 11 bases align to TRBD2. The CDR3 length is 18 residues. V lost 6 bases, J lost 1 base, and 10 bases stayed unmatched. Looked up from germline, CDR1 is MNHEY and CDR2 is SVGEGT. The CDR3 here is CASRARLAGGMNTGELFF. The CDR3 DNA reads TGTGCCAGCAGGGCCCGGCTAGCGGGAGGTATGAACACCGGGGAGCTGTTTTTT.

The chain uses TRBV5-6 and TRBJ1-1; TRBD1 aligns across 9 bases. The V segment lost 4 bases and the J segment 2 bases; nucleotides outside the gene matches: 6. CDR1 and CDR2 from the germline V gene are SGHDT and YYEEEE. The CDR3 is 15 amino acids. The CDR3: CASSRPTGGNTEAFF. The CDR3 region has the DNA TGTGCCAGCAGCCGACCCACAGGGGGCAACACTGAAGCTTTCTTT.

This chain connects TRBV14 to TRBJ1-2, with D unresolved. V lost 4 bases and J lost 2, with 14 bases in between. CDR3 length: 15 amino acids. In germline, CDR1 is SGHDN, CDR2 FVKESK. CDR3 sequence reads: CASSPGGWQNYGYTF. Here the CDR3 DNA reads TGTGCCAGCAGCCCCGGAGGGTGGCAGAACTATGGCTACACCTTC.

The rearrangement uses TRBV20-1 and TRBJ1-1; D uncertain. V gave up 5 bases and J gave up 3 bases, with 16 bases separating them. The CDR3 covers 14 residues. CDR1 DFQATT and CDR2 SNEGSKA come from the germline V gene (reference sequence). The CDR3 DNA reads TGCAGTGCTCCTAAGGACGTAAGGGACACTGAAGCTTTCTTT. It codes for CSAPKDVRDTEAFF.

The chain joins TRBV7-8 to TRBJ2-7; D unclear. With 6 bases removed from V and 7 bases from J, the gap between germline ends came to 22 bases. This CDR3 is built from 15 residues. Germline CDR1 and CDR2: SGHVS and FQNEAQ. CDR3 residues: CASSSSARLFGEQYF. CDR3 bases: TGTGCCAGCAGTTCCAGCGCTCGACTCTTCGGGGAGCAGTACTTC.

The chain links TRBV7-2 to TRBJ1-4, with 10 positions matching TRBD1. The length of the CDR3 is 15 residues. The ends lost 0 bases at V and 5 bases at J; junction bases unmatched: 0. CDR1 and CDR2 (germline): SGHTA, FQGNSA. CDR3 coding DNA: TGTGCCAGCAGCTTAGCGGGACAGGGGAATGAAAAACTGTTTTTT. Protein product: CASSLAGQGNEKLFF.

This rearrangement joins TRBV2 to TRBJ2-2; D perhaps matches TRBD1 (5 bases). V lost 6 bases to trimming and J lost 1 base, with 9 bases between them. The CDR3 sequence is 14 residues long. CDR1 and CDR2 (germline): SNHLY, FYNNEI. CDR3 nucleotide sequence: TGTGCCAGCAGCGACAGTATGAACACCGGGGAGCTGTTTTTT. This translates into CASSDSMNTGELFF.